The 29 T cell receptor beta chains below come from one sample, sequenced in a study of spatial heterogeneity in lung cancer. TCRdb reprocessed the 5' RACE reads with MiXCR, giving one entry per CDR3 protein. The sample consists of 30,000 to 45,000 distinct CDR3 sequences, 7.5% of them appearing once. Specified time point: sample taken at primary tumor resection. Unsorted whole RNA of tumor, nontumor lung or frozen PBMC was sequenced. The source was PBMCs, collected at surgery. The source is a male donor with early-stage non-small cell lung cancer.

As concerns this clonotype: A read error may be the cause here, since a much bigger clone is one base away. This rearrangement joins TRBV20-1 to TRBJ2-7, with D possibly TRBD2 on 5 matching bases. From germline, CDR1 is DFQATT and CDR2 SNEGSKA (reference sequence). The CDR3 extends over 15 amino acids. V was clipped by 5 bases and J by 3 bases, with 20 bases between them. In nucleotides, the CDR3 is TGCAGTGCTCTCTGCGGAGCTGGAGGAGACTACGAGCAGTACTTC. This gives the protein CSALCGAGGDYEQYF.

This clonotype has at least ten counts. V is TRBV5-1 and J is TRBJ2-7, with D possibly matching TRBD1 (6 bases). V was cut by 1 base and J by 0 bases, with 14 bases left in between. Per the germline V gene, CDR1 is SGHRS and CDR2 is YFSETQ. This CDR3 has 16 residues. Written as DNA, the CDR3 is TGCGCCAGCAGCTTGACTACAGGGCCGAGCTCCTACGAGCAGTACTTC. Encoded protein: CASSLTTGPSSYEQYF. The full variable domain, rest sourced from reference TRBV5-1 and TRBJ2-7, is KAGVTQTPRYLIKTRGQQVTLSCSPISGHRSVSWYQQTPGQGLQFLFEYFSETQRNKGNFPGRFSGRQFSNSRSEMNVSTLELGDSALYLCASSLTTGPSSYEQYFGPGTRLTVT.

In this sample, this clonotype turned up many times. The CDR3 spells CASSSAGENQPQHF. Here the CDR3 DNA reads TGTGCCAGCAGTTCCGCCGGCGAAAATCAGCCCCAGCATTTT. The gene calls are TRBV6-2 or TRBV6-3 and TRBJ1-5; D is undetermined. The CDR3 is made up of 14 amino acids. Germline CDR1 is MNHEY and CDR2 is SVGEGT. V was trimmed by 4 bases and J by 4 bases, leaving 11 bases between them.

This clonotype was seen a few times. The gene calls are TRBV7-8 and TRBJ1-5, with a possible D match to TRBD1 (6 bases). CDR1 SGHVS and CDR2 FQNEAQ come from the germline V gene. Trimming cost V 2 bases and J 4 bases, with 15 bases left between them. This CDR3 is 16 amino acids long. The DNA of the CDR3 is TGTGCCAGCAGCTTAATTGGGGGCGCTCGAAATCAGCCCCAGCATTTT. It encodes CASSLIGGARNQPQHF.

This clonotype was seen at least ten times. V gene TRBV7-3 combines with J gene TRBJ2-2; D unresolved. Germline V gene data show CDR1 as SGHTA and CDR2 as FQGTGA. There are 14 residues in the CDR3. V was pared by 2 bases and J by 3 bases, with 7 bases between. The CDR3 reads CASSLRVDTGELFF. In nucleotides, the CDR3 is TGTGCCAGCAGCTTACGCGTAGACACCGGGGAGCTGTTTTTT.

This clonotype has more than one count but fewer than ten. CDR3 sequence (DNA): TGTGCCAGCAGTTACTGGGGAGACTACAATGAGCAGTTCTTC. Its translation is CASSYWGDYNEQFF. The V call is TRBV6-2 or TRBV6-3, the J call TRBJ2-1, with a weak D call TRBD2 (5 bases). Trimming took 1 base from V and 3 from J, leaving 7 bases between them. Germline CDR1 and CDR2: MNHEY and SVGEGT. This CDR3 has 14 residues.

This clonotype came up a few times. This chain joins TRBV5-4 and TRBJ2-3, with a tentative D call TRBD2 (6 bases). The CDR3 runs to 15 residues. The germline V gene encodes CDR1 SGHNT and CDR2 YYREEE (reference sequence). Trimming took off 0 bases at V and 3 bases at J, with 11 bases between the two ends. The CDR3, as DNA: TGTGCCAGCAGCTTGGAAGGCCTAGCGACAGATACGCAGTATTTT. The encoded protein is CASSLEGLATDTQYF.

This clonotype was counted between two and nine times. The CDR3 is CASGVAGGSLYNEQFF. DNA of the CDR3: TGTGCCAGCGGGGTAGCGGGGGGATCTCTCTACAATGAGCAGTTCTTC. The chain has TRBV28 and TRBJ2-1, with 10 nucleotides matching TRBD2. The CDR3 covers 16 residues. Unmatched junction bases numbered 10, after V lost 8 bases and J lost 3 bases. Germline V lookup: CDR1 MDHEN, CDR2 SYDVKM.

Many counts were recorded for this clonotype. V usage is TRBV11-3 and J usage is TRBJ2-1; possibly TRBD2 for D (5 bases). Germline CDR1 and CDR2: SGHNT and YENEEA. CDR3 length: 14 residues. The germline V and J ends were trimmed by 5 bases and 10 bases, with 18 bases remaining between them. The CDR3 sequence is CASSPSQVSGEQFF. Written as DNA, the CDR3 is TGTGCCAGCAGCCCCTCTCAGGTTTCGGGGGAGCAGTTCTTC. Full variable domain (missing parts from reference TRBV11-3 and TRBJ2-1): EAGVVQSPRYKIIEKKQPVAFWCNPISGHNTLYWYLQNLGQGPELLIRYENEEAVDDSQLPKDRFSAERLKGVDSTLKIQPAELGDSAVYLCASSPSQVSGEQFFGPGTRLTVL.

This clonotype was observed at least ten times. The chain has TRBV5-5 and TRBJ2-7; D possibly corresponds to TRBD2 (6 bases). V was clipped by 10 bases and J by 2 bases, with 13 bases between them. Germline CDR1 is SGHKS and CDR2 is YYEKEE (reference sequence). The CDR3 length is 12 residues. The CDR3 here is CADGSGAYEQYV. Written as DNA, the CDR3 is TGTGCCGACGGGAGCGGAGCCTACGAGCAGTACGTC.

The chain is built from TRBV27 and TRBJ2-1; D not resolved. Trimming stripped 3 bases from V and 6 bases from J, with 12 bases between. Germline-derived CDR1 and CDR2 are MNHEY and SMNVEV (reference sequence). The CDR3 length is 14 residues. The CDR3 loop is CASSFPYSLNEQFF. The CDR3 DNA reads TGTGCCAGCAGTTTCCCCTATAGCCTCAATGAGCAGTTCTTC.

This clonotype was seen at least ten times. The chain combines TRBV20-1 with TRBJ2-7; D is perhaps TRBD1 (5 bases). Germline V CDR1 and CDR2: DFQATT, SNEGSKA (reference sequence). CDR3 size: 12 residues. Trimming removed 2 bases from V and 3 bases from J, with 8 bases in between. CDR3 sequence: CSARPDSYEQYF. CDR3 in DNA: TGCAGTGCTAGACCCGACAGCTACGAGCAGTACTTC.

This clonotype was counted a few times. This chain uses TRBV11-2 with TRBJ2-3; D gene unclear. CDR3 length equals 14 residues. V lost 8 bases and J lost 1, with 13 bases in between. CDR1 SGHAT and CDR2 FQNNGV come from the germline V gene. CDR3 sequence: CASGVGGRTDTQYF. The DNA for the CDR3 is TGTGCCAGCGGAGTAGGTGGGCGCACAGATACGCAGTATTTT. The full variable domain, completed using reference TRBV11-2 and TRBJ2-3, is EAGVAQSPRYKIIEKRQSVAFWCNPISGHATLYWYQQILGQGPKLLIQFQNNGVVDDSQLPKDRFSAERLKGVDSTLKIQPAKLEDSAVYLCASGVGGRTDTQYFGPGTRLTVL.

The sample holds many counts of this clonotype. The chain joins TRBV13 to TRBJ2-2, with D perhaps being TRBD1 or TRBD2 (6 bases each). CDR1 and CDR2 from the germline V gene are PRHDT and FYEKMQ (reference sequence). There are 20 residues in the CDR3. V lost 5 bases and J lost 0, with 25 bases in between. CDR3 bases: TGTGCCAGCAGCCATTATGGGTTTAGCAGGGGACTTCCGAACACCGGGGAGCTGTTTTTT. Amino acid sequence: CASSHYGFSRGLPNTGELFF.

This clonotype was detected many times. The CDR3 reads CASSLCSGGRCTDTQYF. The CDR3, as DNA: TGTGCCAGCAGCTTATGTTCGGGGGGCCGATGCACAGATACGCAGTATTTT. The chain employs TRBV7-9 and TRBJ2-3; possibly TRBD2 for D (7 bases). The CDR3 consists of 17 residues. Germline CDR1 reads SEHNR; CDR2 reads FQNEAQ (reference sequence). V was shortened by 2 bases and J by 1 base, with 16 bases between the two germline ends. The full variable domain, in which reference TRBV7-9 and TRBJ2-3 provide the parts outside the CDR3, is DTGVSQNPRHKITKRGQNVTFRCDPISEHNRLYWYRQTLGQGPEFLTYFQNEAQLEKSRLLSDRFSAERPKGSFSTLEIQRTEQGDSAMYLCASSLCSGGRCTDTQYFGPGTRLTVL.

This chain uses TRBV19 with TRBJ1-2; perhaps TRBD1 as D (6 bases). V lost 6 bases to trimming and J lost 4 bases, with 18 bases between them. Per germline, CDR1 LNHDA and CDR2 SQIVND (reference sequence). This CDR3 has 15 residues. The CDR3 spells CASSPAGGPSYGYTF. The CDR3 nucleotides are TGTGCCAGTAGCCCTGCCGGGGGGCCCTCCTATGGCTACACCTTC.

This clonotype was detected ten times or more. J is TRBJ2-7 and V is TRBV7-9, with 7 bases matching TRBD1. The CDR3 is made up of 13 amino acids. V lost 5 bases, J lost 3 bases, and 4 bases stayed unmatched. CDR1 and CDR2 (germline): SEHNR, FQNEAQ (reference sequence). CDR3 in amino acids: CASSPGQYYEQYV. CDR3 DNA: TGTGCCAGCAGCCCGGGACAGTACTACGAGCAGTACGTC.

The rearrangement links TRBV7-3 to TRBJ2-2; TRBD2 might be the D (6 bases). The V gene's germline CDR1 is SGHTA and CDR2 FQGTGA. Trimming stripped 4 bases from V and 4 bases from J, with 13 bases between. CDR3 length: 15 residues. The CDR3 here is CASSSQLATTGELFF. DNA of the CDR3: TGTGCCAGCAGCTCCCAGCTAGCGACCACCGGGGAGCTGTTTTTT.

Ten or more counts support this clonotype. The chain is built from TRBV2 and TRBJ2-7; 8 bases line up with TRBD1. Trimming took 6 bases from V and 3 from J; bases not matched to a gene: 7. Germline V gene data show CDR1 as SNHLY and CDR2 as FYNNEI. The CDR3 sequence is 14 residues long. The CDR3 DNA reads as TGTGCCAGCAGAAACAGGGGGGTAGTCTACGAGCAGTACTTC. This gives the protein CASRNRGVVYEQYF.

This clonotype showed up many times. The chain couples TRBV7-6 to TRBJ2-1; D ambiguous. Trimming cost V 5 bases and J 10 bases, with 15 bases left between them. Per the germline V gene, CDR1 is SGHVS and CDR2 is FNYEAQ. The CDR3 extends over 13 amino acids. The CDR3: CASSPRPNGEQFF. DNA for the CDR3: TGTGCCAGCAGCCCCCGGCCAAACGGAGAGCAGTTCTTC.

This clonotype was seen many times. The J gene is TRBJ2-3, the V gene TRBV29-1; either TRBD1 or TRBD2 may fit D (5 bases each). The germline gives CDR1 SQVTM, CDR2 ANQGSEA. The V and J ends lost 6 bases and 0 bases respectively, with 13 bases between them. The CDR3 length is 14 residues. CDR3: CSVPQGASTDTQYF. The CDR3 DNA follows: TGCAGCGTACCGCAGGGAGCTAGCACAGATACGCAGTATTTT.

This clonotype occurred a few times. This chain links TRBV7-9 with TRBJ2-7; TRBD2 agrees at 10 bases. The V gene's germline CDR1 is SEHNR and CDR2 FQNEAQ (reference sequence). The CDR3 totals 14 residues. Losses at the gene ends were 10 bases for V and 4 bases for J; bases not matched to a gene: 10. As DNA, the CDR3 is TGTGCCACCTCCGGGGGACTAGCGAGGTACGAGCAGTACTTC. Translating it yields CATSGGLARYEQYF. The full variable domain, its missing parts supplied by reference TRBV7-9 and TRBJ2-7, is DTGVSQNPRHKITKRGQNVTFRCDPISEHNRLYWYRQTLGQGPEFLTYFQNEAQLEKSRLLSDRFSAERPKGSFSTLEIQRTEQGDSAMYLCATSGGLARYEQYFGPGTRLTVT.

This clonotype appeared many times. The rearrangement joins TRBV14 to TRBJ1-1, with D unresolved. The CDR3 spans 12 residues. The V gene lost 0 bases and the J gene lost 10 bases, with 9 bases spanning the gap. Per germline, CDR1 SGHDN and CDR2 FVKESK. CDR3 sequence: CASSQDGLPAFF. The CDR3 DNA reads as TGTGCCAGCAGCCAAGACGGGTTGCCAGCTTTCTTT.

This clonotype was detected ten times or more. This chain links TRBV12-3 or TRBV12-4 with TRBJ1-1; D remains unclear. The CDR3 has 12 amino acids. V dropped 5 bases and J dropped 7 bases, with 11 bases sitting between them. This chain's CDR3 is CASSQAGYEAFF. CDR3 coding DNA: TGTGCCAGCAGTCAGGCGGGTTATGAAGCTTTCTTT.

This clonotype was counted ten times or more. The CDR3 DNA is TGTGCCAGCAGCTTAGGCGGGAGGGCGCGAAATTCACCCCTCCACTTT. This sequence encodes CASSLGGRARNSPLHF. The V and J genes are TRBV7-8 and TRBJ1-6; D unresolved. Germline lookup yields CDR1 SGHVS and CDR2 FQNEAQ. Trimming pared 1 base from V and 7 bases from J, leaving 14 bases between. CDR3 length: 16 residues.

The sample holds many counts of this clonotype. This rearrangement joins TRBV7-9 to TRBJ1-4, with D uncertain. CDR3 length: 12 residues. With 5 bases removed from V and 10 bases from J, the gap between germline ends came to 11 bases. Per germline, CDR1 SEHNR and CDR2 FQNEAQ (reference sequence). CDR3 nucleotides: TGTGCCAGCAGCCCCCCCGTAGGAAAACTGTTTTTT. Amino acid sequence: CASSPPVGKLFF.

In its sample, this clonotype was seen many times. The gene calls are TRBV2 and TRBJ1-1; the D gene is possibly TRBD1 (5 bases). The CDR3 covers 14 residues. Trimming took off 7 bases at V and 3 bases at J, with 15 bases between the two ends. Germline V gene data show CDR1 as SNHLY and CDR2 as FYNNEI. CDR3 protein: CASMGRGRDTEAFF. CDR3 nucleotides: TGTGCCAGCATGGGACGAGGGAGGGACACTGAAGCTTTCTTT.

This clonotype showed up many times. This sequence joins TRBV4-3 and TRBJ2-2; 8 nucleotides match TRBD2. This CDR3 comprises 18 residues. In germline, CDR1 is LGHNA, CDR2 YSLEER. V dropped 0 bases and J dropped 2; count of bases not matched to a gene: 8. The CDR3 DNA reads TGCGCCAGCAGCCAAGATATTGGAGCGGGGGTTAACACCGGGGAGCTGTTTTTT. Residues: CASSQDIGAGVNTGELFF.

This chain links TRBV9 with TRBJ2-1, with D uncertain. This CDR3 spans 16 amino acids. CDR1 is SGDLS, CDR2 YYNGEE, per germline. Between the trimmed V and J ends, which lost 6 bases and 0 bases, there was a span of 16 bases. Here the CDR3 reads CASNVPGASSYNEQFF. CDR3 coding DNA: TGTGCCAGCAATGTCCCCGGCGCAAGCTCCTACAATGAGCAGTTCTTC.